This T cell receptor beta chain came from a study of Tregs in tolerant kidney transplant recipients. Study-wide findings and caveats: The small number of patients limits these findings pending further validation. No direct test of biological reproducibility was done here.

Produced via immunoSEQ multiplex PCR; TCRdb's table is partial and in-frame only. The sample records around 230,000 clones, approximately 84% being singletons. CD4+CD25+CD127- Tregs, CD4+CD25- non-Tregs, CD4 and CD8 cells were sorted. This clone was recorded only once. Its antigen is unknown. The germline gives CDR1 GTSNPN, CDR2 SVGIG (reference sequence). The CDR3 is 13 amino acids. V was pared by 4 bases and J by 6 bases, with 13 bases between. This sequence originates from a human donor in good health. The sample consisted of CD4+ T cells from blood. The chain uses TRBV30 and TRBJ2-1; tentative D call: TRBD2 (5 bases). For the CDR3, the DNA is TGTGCCTGGAAAAGGAGGCTGCCCAATGAGCAGTTCTTC. Translating it yields CAWKRRLPNEQFF.